The rows below give T cell receptor beta chains drawn from one sample of a study of T cells in Graves' hyperthyroidism and ophthalmopathy. MiXCR was run by TCRdb on the multiplex PCR reads, yielding one entry per CDR3 protein. The repertoire holds a few hundred thousand distinct CDR3 sequences, with roughly 15% as singletons. The sequencing input was blood. The receptor set was obtained from a woman aged 55-70 years with Graves' ophthalmopathy. Each CDR3 is given with its conserved first and last residue. Fields, in order: clone size, J gene, D gene, V gene, CDR3 DNA, CDR3 protein. The D gene is left open where the match is weak. The size of a clone is reported for some rows only, either as once, few or many, or as a class for expanded clones.

few | TRBJ2-2 | NA | TRBV28 | TGTGCCAGCAGTTTAATAACTGGACACTTCACCGGGGAGCTGTTTTTT | CASSLITGHFTGELFF
few | TRBJ2-1 | NA | TRBV5-1 | TGCGCCAGCAGCTTGGCGGGGTCTCCCTGCAATGAGCAGTTCTTC | CASSLAGSPCNEQFF
few | TRBJ2-1 | TRBD2 | TRBV7-9 | TGTGCCAGCAGCCGCCCGGCTAGCGGCGAGCAGTTCTTC | CASSRPASGEQFF
few | TRBJ1-3 | NA | TRBV12-5 | TGTGCTAGTGGTTTGGGAGAAAACACCATATATTTT | CASGLGENTIYF
NA | TRBJ2-2 | NA | TRBV29-1 | TGCAGCGTTGGAGAGGGAGTGGGCACCGGGGAGCTGTTTTTT | CSVGEGVGTGELFF
NA | TRBJ1-3 | NA | TRBV20-1 | TGCAGTGCTAGACCAAGACGGAGCTCTGGAAACACCATATATTTT | CSARPRRSSGNTIYF
many | TRBJ2-7 | TRBD2 | TRBV6-1 | TGTGCTACAAGAGAAAGCGGGAGTAGAAACGAGCAGTACTTC | CATRESGSRNEQYF
NA | TRBJ2-3 | NA | TRBV24-1 | TGTGCCACCAGTGATTCAGCGGTAGAAGGCACAGATACGCAGTATTTT | CATSDSAVEGTDTQYF
NA | TRBJ2-5 | NA | TRBV6-2/TRBV6-3 | TGTGCCAGCAGTTACTCGTCAGGGGACCAAGAGACCCAGTACTTC | CASSYSSGDQETQYF
NA | TRBJ2-7 | TRBD2 | TRBV29-1 | TGCAGCGTGGAGATAGGACTAGCAGGCTACGAGCAGTACTTC | CSVEIGLAGYEQYF
few | TRBJ2-7 | TRBD1 | TRBV19 | TGTGCCAGTAGTAATGGACAGGTAGCTTACGAGCAGTACTTC | CASSNGQVAYEQYF
many | TRBJ2-5 | NA | TRBV5-6 | TGTGCCAGCAGCTTTCAACCCGGACAAGAGACCCAGTACTTC | CASSFQPGQETQYF
few | TRBJ2-7 | NA | TRBV15 | TGTGCCACCAGCAGAGCCGGTAGTGCCAGCCTCGAGCAGTACTTC | CATSRAGSASLEQYF
NA | TRBJ2-5 | NA | TRBV7-6 | TGTGCCAGCAGCACACTCGGGACCGACCAAGAGACCCAGTACTTC | CASSTLGTDQETQYF
many | TRBJ2-7 | TRBD2 | TRBV4-1 | TGCGCCAGCAGCCCCGGGACTAGCGGGAGTCTTTACGAGCAGTACTTC | CASSPGTSGSLYEQYF
many | TRBJ2-1 | NA | TRBV2 | TGTGCCAGCAGTTCGGGAGTTGTCGGTGAGCAGTTCTTC | CASSSGVVGEQFF
many | TRBJ2-5 | NA | TRBV2 | TGTGCCAGCAGTCAGTGGGGCCTCCAAGAGACCCAGTACTTC | CASSQWGLQETQYF
NA | TRBJ2-7 | NA | TRBV5-1 | TGCGCCAGCAGCCCTAGTCTCGGGGGGGACAGGGCTTACAAGCAGTACTTC | CASSPSLGGDRAYKQYF
once | TRBJ1-2 | NA | TRBV7-9 | TGTGCCAGCAGCTTAGTCAGGTCGGCTGGACTCCCGTATGGCTACACCTTC | CASSLVRSAGLPYGYTF
many | TRBJ1-2 | NA | TRBV20-1 | TGCAGTGCTAGAATGGAGTGGCGCGCTAACTATGGCTACACCTTC | CSARMEWRANYGYTF